Listed here are 20 T cell receptor beta chains from one sample, sequenced in a study of molecular identifiers for immune sequencing clone quantification (dated by TCRdb to 2016 to 2019). The library was built by means of PCR. TCRdb lists the instrument as Illumina HiSeq 4000. TCRdb ran its own pipeline on the public reads, namely fastp trimming at Q25 and MiXCR clone calling, and kept in-frame beta chains. Records with the same CDR3 protein are collapsed into one entry carrying the most frequent genes and DNA. A total of approximately 54,000 distinct CDR3 sequences appear in this sample, 25% of them only once. The ten most abundant clones make up around 2% of the sample. Sample: naive CD8+ T cells from blood, with Jurkat cell RNA spiked in. What this sample's cell subset or site label stands for: FACS-sorted CD8+CD4-CCR7+CD45RA+ naive T cells. The origin of the receptors is a human donor in good health. Some libraries in this study had Jurkat cell RNA spiked in.

Comment on this clonotype: A much larger clone differs by one base, so this may be a read error. The V gene is TRBV7-9, the J gene TRBJ2-7, with a weak D call TRBD2 (5 bases). The CDR3 extends over 14 amino acids. Germline-derived CDR1 and CDR2 are SEHNR and FQNEAQ (reference sequence). CDR3 nucleotides: TGTGCCAGCAGCCCCGCCGGGATCTACTACGAGCGGTACTTC. Protein product: CASSPAGIYYERYF.

V and J are TRBV11-2 and TRBJ2-1; TRBD1 is a possible D gene (6 bases). V lost 5 bases and J 4 bases, leaving 21 bases between the germline ends. The germline V gene encodes CDR1 SGHAT and CDR2 FQNNGV. The CDR3 loop spans 17 amino acids. The CDR3 loop reads CASSPQLGAGVYNEQFF. In DNA form, the CDR3 reads TGTGCCAGCAGCCCCCAGCTGGGGGCAGGTGTTTACAATGAGCAGTTCTTC. The full variable domain, its missing parts supplied by reference TRBV11-2 and TRBJ2-1, is EAGVAQSPRYKIIEKRQSVAFWCNPISGHATLYWYQQILGQGPKLLIQFQNNGVVDDSQLPKDRFSAERLKGVDSTLKIQPAKLEDSAVYLCASSPQLGAGVYNEQFFGPGTRLTVL.

Comment on this clonotype: Being one base from a much bigger clone, this may be a read error. The chain is built from TRBV6-2 or TRBV6-3 and TRBJ1-4, with no clear D. The CDR3 loop spans 16 amino acids. Germline-derived CDR1 and CDR2 are MNHEY and SVGEGT. The CDR3, as DNA: TGTGTCAGCAGTTACTCGATCCCGGACGGTAATGAAAAACTGTTTTTT. Protein: CVSSYSIPDGNEKLFF.

The chain employs TRBV13 and TRBJ1-5; D remains ambiguous. Germline V gene lookup returns CDR1 PRHDT and CDR2 FYEKMQ (reference sequence). V lost 2 bases, J lost 4 bases, and 9 bases lay in between. CDR3 length equals 14 residues. The CDR3 DNA reads as TGTGCCAGCAGCTTAAGGGTCCTAAATCAGCCCCAGCATTTT. It specifies CASSLRVLNQPQHF.

This clonotype was detected many times. V is TRBV12-3 or TRBV12-4 and J is TRBJ2-1; possibly TRBD2 for D (6 bases). V lost 5 bases to trimming and J lost 9 bases, with 17 bases between them. The CDR3 spans 14 residues. The CDR3, as DNA: TGTGCCAGCAGTACCTACCTCGTGGAGGGTGAGCAGTTCTTC. This encodes CASSTYLVEGEQFF.

On this clonotype: A single base separates this from a much larger clone, so it may be a read error. The V call is TRBV28, the J call TRBJ2-3, with 7 bases aligning to TRBD1. The germline V gene has CDR1 MDHEN and CDR2 SYDVKM. CDR3 length equals 15 residues. V gave up 8 bases and J gave up 0 bases; unmatched junction bases: 8. The CDR3 sequence is CASLLRGQSTDTQYF. CDR3 DNA: TGTGCCAGCCTCCTGAGGGGGCAGAGCACAGATACGCAGTATTTT.

This clonotype was counted many times. This chain joins TRBV5-1 and TRBJ1-1, with 9 bases identical to TRBD1. Per germline, CDR1 SGHRS and CDR2 YFSETQ. The CDR3 loop spans 14 amino acids. V shed 4 bases, J shed 7 bases, and the junction held 8 bases outside the gene matches. CDR3 sequence: CASSGGQGTSEAFF. The CDR3 nucleotides are TGCGCCAGCAGCGGCGGACAGGGGACGAGTGAAGCTTTCTTT.

To note about this clonotype: A much larger clone differs from this one at a single base, so this may be a read error. The chain is built from TRBV11-2 and TRBJ1-1, with D possibly TRBD1 on 6 matching bases. CDR1 is SGHAT and CDR2 is FQNNGV in the germline V gene. This CDR3 comprises 16 residues. This chain's CDR3 is CAISLAVRGSNTEAFF. The CDR3 DNA is TGTGCCATCAGCTTAGCTGTCAGGGGATCGAACACTGAAGCTTTCTTT.

This clonotype turned up a few times. The V call is TRBV7-9, the J call TRBJ2-1; 7 bases are shared with TRBD2. In germline, CDR1 is SEHNR, CDR2 FQNEAQ (reference sequence). V gave up 4 bases and J gave up 6 bases; unmatched junction bases: 9. The CDR3 length is 15 residues. CDR3 amino acids: CASSSDPGGGNEQFF. For the CDR3, the DNA is TGTGCCAGCAGCTCGGACCCGGGGGGTGGCAATGAGCAGTTCTTC.

This clonotype appeared many times. V usage is TRBV5-5 and J usage is TRBJ2-7, with a possible D match to TRBD1 (5 bases). This CDR3 region has 16 residues. The ends were cut back, 1 base at V and 0 bases at J, with 14 bases in the middle. Germline V gene sequence: CDR1 SGHKS, CDR2 YYEKEE (reference sequence). The CDR3 here is CASSLRGPQGSYEQYF. In DNA form, the CDR3 reads TGTGCCAGCAGCTTGAGAGGTCCGCAGGGCTCCTACGAGCAGTACTTC.

Only a few counts were recorded for this clonotype. This clone may be a read error of a much larger clone one base away. The J gene is TRBJ1-5, the V gene TRBV7-3; D remains ambiguous. The CDR3 totals 13 residues. Per germline, CDR1 SGHTA and CDR2 FQGTGA. Here the CDR3 reads CASSLLGNQPRHF. For the CDR3, the DNA is TGTGCCAGCAGCCTTCTTGGAAATCAGCCCCGGCATTTT.

In this sample, this clonotype turned up many times. The chain uses TRBV7-6 and TRBJ2-3, with 11 bases that match TRBD2. V trimming: 4 bases; J trimming: 3 bases; junction bases outside the gene matches: 6. There are 16 residues in the CDR3. The germline V gene encodes CDR1 SGHVS and CDR2 FNYEAQ. This CDR3 is CASSSTLAGETDTQYF. DNA of the CDR3: TGTGCCAGCAGCTCAACACTAGCGGGGGAGACAGATACGCAGTATTTT.

The rearrangement uses TRBV7-2 and TRBJ2-7; D may be TRBD2 (5 bases). This CDR3 has 12 amino acids. The V gene lost 3 bases and the J gene lost 10 bases, with 13 bases spanning the gap. Germline values: CDR1 SGHTA, CDR2 FQGNSA. In DNA, the CDR3 is TGTGCCAGCAGCTTTGGAGGACCCCACCAGTACTTC. Protein: CASSFGGPHQYF.

This clonotype has at least ten counts. This chain uses TRBV29-1 with TRBJ1-1; D remains unclear. The V gene lost 3 bases and the J gene lost 3 bases, with 8 bases spanning the gap. Germline CDR1 reads SQVTM; CDR2 reads ANQGSEA. The CDR3 covers 12 residues. The CDR3 region is CSVDEGYTEAFF. CDR3 sequence (DNA): TGCAGCGTTGATGAGGGTTACACTGAAGCTTTCTTT.

The table lists this clonotype with many counts. This chain links TRBV27 with TRBJ1-1, with D hard to call. V lost 6 bases to trimming and J lost 4 bases, with 18 bases between them. This CDR3 has 15 amino acids. CDR1 MNHEY and CDR2 SMNVEV come from the germline V gene (reference sequence). Here the CDR3 DNA reads TGTGCCAGCAGGGGCCAAGGTCCCCTACTCACTGAAGCTTTCTTT. It specifies CASRGQGPLLTEAFF.

In its sample, this clonotype was seen many times. The chain combines TRBV30 with TRBJ1-5, with D unclear. Germline values: CDR1 GTSNPN, CDR2 SVGIG (reference sequence). Deletions cut 2 bases from V and 0 bases from J, with 8 bases between. This CDR3 spans 14 amino acids. The CDR3 protein is CAWSLGYSNQPQHF. DNA of the CDR3: TGTGCCTGGAGTTTGGGATATAGCAATCAGCCCCAGCATTTT.

This clonotype was seen repeatedly, ten times or more. This chain connects TRBV29-1 to TRBJ2-1; 12 nucleotides line up with TRBD2. Germline trimming cut 4 bases from V and 10 bases from J; bases unmatched to any gene: 8. The CDR3 runs 14 residues. Per the germline V gene, CDR1 is SQVTM and CDR2 is ANQGSEA. The CDR3 reads CSVGLAGVGEEQFF. The CDR3 region has the DNA TGCAGCGTTGGACTAGCGGGAGTCGGGGAGGAGCAGTTCTTC.

Concerning this clonotype itself: Sequence at one end of the junction differs from germline and may be a read error. The rearrangement uses TRBV18 and TRBJ2-3; D is perhaps TRBD1 or TRBD2 (5 bases each). This CDR3 comprises 17 residues. Germline assignment: CDR1 KGHSH and CDR2 LQKENI. The CDR3 here is CAGSPFGAEEHTDTQYF. For the CDR3, the DNA is TGTGCCGGCTCACCATTCGGGGCCGAAGAACACACAGATACGCAGTATTTT.

This clonotype was recorded at least ten times. The J gene is TRBJ1-5, the V gene TRBV19; D is unresolved. The germline V gene encodes CDR1 LNHDA and CDR2 SQIVND (reference sequence). This CDR3 has 15 residues. Trimming left V 5 bases short and J 3 bases short, with 14 bases between. CDR3 DNA sequence: TGTGCCAGTAGTGTTTTAGGAGATACCAATCAGCCCCAGCATTTT. This translates into CASSVLGDTNQPQHF.

This clonotype came up many times. The CDR3 is CSAPDTKTAYEQYF. DNA of the CDR3: TGCAGTGCCCCCGACACTAAGACCGCCTACGAGCAGTACTTC. The chain joins TRBV20-1 to TRBJ2-7; no clear D gene. The CDR3 totals 14 residues. The V end was cut by 6 bases, the J end by 2 bases, with 17 bases between. Germline CDR1 DFQATT, CDR2 SNEGSKA (reference sequence).